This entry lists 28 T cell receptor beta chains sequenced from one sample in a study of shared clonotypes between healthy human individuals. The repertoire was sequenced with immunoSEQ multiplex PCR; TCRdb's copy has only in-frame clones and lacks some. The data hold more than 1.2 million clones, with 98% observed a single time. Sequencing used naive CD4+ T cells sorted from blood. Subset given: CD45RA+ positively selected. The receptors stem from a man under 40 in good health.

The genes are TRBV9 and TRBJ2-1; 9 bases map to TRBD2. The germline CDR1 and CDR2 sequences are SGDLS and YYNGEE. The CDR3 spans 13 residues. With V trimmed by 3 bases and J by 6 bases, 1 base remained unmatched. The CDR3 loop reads CASSEGLANEQFF. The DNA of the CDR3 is TGTGCCAGCAGCGAGGGACTAGCCAATGAGCAGTTCTTC.

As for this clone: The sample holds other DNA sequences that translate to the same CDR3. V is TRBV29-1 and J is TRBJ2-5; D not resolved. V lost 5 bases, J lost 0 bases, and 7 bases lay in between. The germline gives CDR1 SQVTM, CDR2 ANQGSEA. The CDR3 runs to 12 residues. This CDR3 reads CSVRTDQETQYF. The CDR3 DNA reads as TGCAGCGTTCGGACGGACCAAGAGACCCAGTACTTC.

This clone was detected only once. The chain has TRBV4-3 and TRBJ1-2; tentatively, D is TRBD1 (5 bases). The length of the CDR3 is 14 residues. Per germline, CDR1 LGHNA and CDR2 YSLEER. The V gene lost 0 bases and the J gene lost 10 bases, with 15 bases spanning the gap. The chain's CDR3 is CASSQDSRGASYTF. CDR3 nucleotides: TGCGCCAGCAGCCAAGATTCCCGTGGGGCGTCCTACACCTTC.

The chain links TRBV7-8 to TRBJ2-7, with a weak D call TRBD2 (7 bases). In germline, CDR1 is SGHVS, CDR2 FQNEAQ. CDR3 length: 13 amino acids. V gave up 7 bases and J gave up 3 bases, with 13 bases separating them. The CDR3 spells CASNRGGFYEQYF. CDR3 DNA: TGTGCCAGCAATAGGGGGGGCTTCTACGAGCAGTACTTC.

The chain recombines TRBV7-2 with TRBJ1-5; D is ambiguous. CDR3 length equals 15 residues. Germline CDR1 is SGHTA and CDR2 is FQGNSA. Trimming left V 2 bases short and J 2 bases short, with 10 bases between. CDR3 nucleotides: TGTGCCAGCAGCTTATCCAGCGTCGGCAATCAGCCCCAGCATTTT. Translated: CASSLSSVGNQPQHF. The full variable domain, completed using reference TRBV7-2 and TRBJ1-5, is GAGVSQSPSNKVTEKGKDVELRCDPISGHTALYWYRQSLGQGLEFLIYFQGNSAPDKSGLPSDRFSAERTGGSVSTLTIQRTQQEDSAVYLCASSLSSVGNQPQHFGDGTRLSIL.

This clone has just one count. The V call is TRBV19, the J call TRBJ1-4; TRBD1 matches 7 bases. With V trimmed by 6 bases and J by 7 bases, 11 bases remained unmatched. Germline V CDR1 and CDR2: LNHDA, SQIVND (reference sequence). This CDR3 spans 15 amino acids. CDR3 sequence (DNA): TGTGCCAGTAGCCTGCCGGGACAGAGAATTGAAAAACTGTTTTTT. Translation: CASSLPGQRIEKLFF. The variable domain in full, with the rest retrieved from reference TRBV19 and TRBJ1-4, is DGGITQSPKYLFRKEGQNVTLSCEQNLNHDAMYWYRQDPGQGLRLIYYSQIVNDFQKGDIAEGYSVSREKKESFPLTVTSAQKNPTAFYLCASSLPGQRIEKLFFGSGTQLSVL.

The CDR3 DNA follows: TGTGCCAGCTCACATGGGGTGACTAATGAAAAACTGTTTTTT. Translation: CASSHGVTNEKLFF. The chain combines TRBV18 with TRBJ1-4, with no clear D. CDR3 length: 14 residues. The V gene lost 4 bases and the J gene lost 2 bases, with 8 bases spanning the gap. Germline CDR1 is KGHSH and CDR2 is LQKENI. Variable domain in full (rest from reference TRBV18 and TRBJ1-4): NAGVMQNPRHLVRRRGQEARLRCSPMKGHSHVYWYRQLPEEGLKFMVYLQKENIIDESGMPKERFSAEFPKEGPSILRIQQVVRGDSAAYFCASSHGVTNEKLFFGSGTQLSVL.

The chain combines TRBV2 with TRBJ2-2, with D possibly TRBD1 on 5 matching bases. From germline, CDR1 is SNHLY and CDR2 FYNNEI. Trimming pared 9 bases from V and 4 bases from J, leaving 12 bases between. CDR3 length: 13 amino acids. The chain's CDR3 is CASEGQGTGELFF. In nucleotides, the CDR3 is TGTGCCAGTGAAGGGCAGGGCACCGGGGAGCTGTTTTTT.

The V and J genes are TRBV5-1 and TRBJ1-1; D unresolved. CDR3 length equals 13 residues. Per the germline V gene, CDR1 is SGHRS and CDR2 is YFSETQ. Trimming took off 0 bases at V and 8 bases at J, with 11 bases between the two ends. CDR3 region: CASSLDAFREAFF. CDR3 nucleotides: TGCGCCAGCAGCTTGGATGCGTTTCGCGAAGCTTTCTTT.

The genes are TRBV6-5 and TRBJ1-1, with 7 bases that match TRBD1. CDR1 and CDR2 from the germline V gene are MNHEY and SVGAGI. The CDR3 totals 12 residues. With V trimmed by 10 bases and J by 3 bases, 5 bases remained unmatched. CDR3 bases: TGTGCCACCCGACAGGGACACACTGAAGCTTTCTTT. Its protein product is CATRQGHTEAFF.

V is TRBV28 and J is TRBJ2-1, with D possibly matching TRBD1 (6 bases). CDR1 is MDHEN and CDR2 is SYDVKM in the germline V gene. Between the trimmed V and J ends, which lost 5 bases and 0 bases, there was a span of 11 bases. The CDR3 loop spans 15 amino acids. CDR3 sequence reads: CASSQGLLSYNEQFF. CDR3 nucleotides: TGTGCCAGCAGTCAGGGGCTTCTCTCCTACAATGAGCAGTTCTTC.

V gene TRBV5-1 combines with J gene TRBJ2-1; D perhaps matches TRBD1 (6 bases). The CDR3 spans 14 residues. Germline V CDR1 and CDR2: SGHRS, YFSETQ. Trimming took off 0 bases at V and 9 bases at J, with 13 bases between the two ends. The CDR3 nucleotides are TGCGCCAGCAGCTTGGCAACAGGGAATGGTGAGCAGTTCTTC. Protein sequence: CASSLATGNGEQFF.

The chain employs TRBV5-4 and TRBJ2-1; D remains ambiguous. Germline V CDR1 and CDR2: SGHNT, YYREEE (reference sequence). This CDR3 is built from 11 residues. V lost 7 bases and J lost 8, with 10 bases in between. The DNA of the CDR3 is TGTGCCAGCGGGCCGTGGGATGAGCAGTTCTTC. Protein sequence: CASGPWDEQFF. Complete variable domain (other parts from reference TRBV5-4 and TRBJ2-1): ETGVTQSPTHLIKTRGQQVTLRCSSQSGHNTVSWYQQALGQGPQFIFQYYREEENGRGNFPPRFSGLQFPNYSSELNVNALELDDSALYLCASGPWDEQFFGPGTRLTVL.

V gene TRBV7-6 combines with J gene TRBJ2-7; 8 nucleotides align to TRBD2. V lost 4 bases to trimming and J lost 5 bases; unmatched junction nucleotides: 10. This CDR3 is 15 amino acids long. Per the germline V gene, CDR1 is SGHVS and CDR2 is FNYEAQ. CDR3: CASSYLAGNWNEQYF. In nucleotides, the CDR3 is TGTGCCAGCAGCTACCTAGCGGGTAATTGGAACGAGCAGTACTTC.

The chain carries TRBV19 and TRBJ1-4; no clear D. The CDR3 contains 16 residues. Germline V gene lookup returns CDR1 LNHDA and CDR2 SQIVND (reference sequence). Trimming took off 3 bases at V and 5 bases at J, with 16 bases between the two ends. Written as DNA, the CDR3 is TGTGCCAGTAGTATTACCGCCGGTGCCCCAAATGAAAAACTGTTTTTT. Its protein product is CASSITAGAPNEKLFF. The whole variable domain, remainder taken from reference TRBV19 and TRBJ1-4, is DGGITQSPKYLFRKEGQNVTLSCEQNLNHDAMYWYRQDPGQGLRLIYYSQIVNDFQKGDIAEGYSVSREKKESFPLTVTSAQKNPTAFYLCASSITAGAPNEKLFFGSGTQLSVL.

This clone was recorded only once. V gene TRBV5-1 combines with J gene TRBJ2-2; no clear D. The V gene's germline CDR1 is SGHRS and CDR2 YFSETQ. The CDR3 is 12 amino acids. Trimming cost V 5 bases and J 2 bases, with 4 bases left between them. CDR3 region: CASRLNTGELFF. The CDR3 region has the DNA TGCGCCAGCAGACTCAACACCGGGGAGCTGTTTTTT.

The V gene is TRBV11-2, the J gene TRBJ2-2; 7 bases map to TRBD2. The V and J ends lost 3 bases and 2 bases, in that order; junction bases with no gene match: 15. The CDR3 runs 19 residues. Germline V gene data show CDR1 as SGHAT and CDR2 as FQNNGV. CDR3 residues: CASSFIVLLGLPNTGELFF. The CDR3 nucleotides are TGTGCCAGCAGCTTTATTGTTTTGCTGGGACTACCCAACACCGGGGAGCTGTTTTTT.

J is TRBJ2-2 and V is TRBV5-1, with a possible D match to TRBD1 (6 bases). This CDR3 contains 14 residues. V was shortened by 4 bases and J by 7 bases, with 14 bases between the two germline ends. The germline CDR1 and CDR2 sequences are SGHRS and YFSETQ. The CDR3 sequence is CASSPGQSIGELFF. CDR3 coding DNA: TGCGCCAGCAGCCCAGGACAGTCGATCGGGGAGCTGTTTTTT.

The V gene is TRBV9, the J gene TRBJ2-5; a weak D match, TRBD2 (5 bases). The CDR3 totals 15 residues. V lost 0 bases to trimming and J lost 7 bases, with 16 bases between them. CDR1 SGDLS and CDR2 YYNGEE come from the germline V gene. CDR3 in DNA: TGTGCCAGCAGCGTAGAACGGGAAGGCCTTGGGACCCAGTACTTC. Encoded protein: CASSVEREGLGTQYF.

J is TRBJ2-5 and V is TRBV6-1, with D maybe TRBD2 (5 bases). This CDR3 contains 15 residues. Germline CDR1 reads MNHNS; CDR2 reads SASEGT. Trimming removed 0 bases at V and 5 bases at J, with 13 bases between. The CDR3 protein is CASSEASGSSETQYF. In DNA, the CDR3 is TGTGCCAGCAGTGAAGCTTCGGGGTCCTCGGAGACCCAGTACTTC.

The CDR3: CASSLVGGLDQPQHF. The CDR3 DNA reads as TGCGCCAGCAGCTTGGTAGGGGGCTTGGATCAGCCCCAGCATTTT. The V call is TRBV5-1, the J call TRBJ1-5; 7 nucleotides match TRBD1. Germline V gene sequence: CDR1 SGHRS, CDR2 YFSETQ. V dropped 0 bases and J dropped 5; count of bases not matched to a gene: 5. This CDR3 has 15 residues.

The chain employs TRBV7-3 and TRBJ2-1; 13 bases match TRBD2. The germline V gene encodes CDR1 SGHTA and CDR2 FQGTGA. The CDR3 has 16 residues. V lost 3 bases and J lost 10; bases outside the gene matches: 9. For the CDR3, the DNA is TGTGCCAGCAGCTTGGTGGGGACTAGCGGGATCCGGGAGCAGTTCTTC. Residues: CASSLVGTSGIREQFF.

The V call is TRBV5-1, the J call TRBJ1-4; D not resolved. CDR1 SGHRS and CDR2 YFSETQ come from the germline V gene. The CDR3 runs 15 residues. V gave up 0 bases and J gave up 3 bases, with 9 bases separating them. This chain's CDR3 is CASSLDGRANEKLFF. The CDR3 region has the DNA TGCGCCAGCAGCTTGGATGGGAGGGCTAATGAAAAACTGTTTTTT. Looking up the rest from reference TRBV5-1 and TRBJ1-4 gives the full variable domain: KAGVTQTPRYLIKTRGQQVTLSCSPISGHRSVSWYQQTPGQGLQFLFEYFSETQRNKGNFPGRFSGRQFSNSRSEMNVSTLELGDSALYLCASSLDGRANEKLFFGSGTQLSVL.

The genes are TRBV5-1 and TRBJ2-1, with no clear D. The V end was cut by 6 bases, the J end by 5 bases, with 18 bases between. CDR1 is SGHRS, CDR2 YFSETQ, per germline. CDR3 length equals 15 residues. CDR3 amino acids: CASTLGPGWDNEQFF. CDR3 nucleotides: TGCGCCAGCACCCTAGGCCCCGGATGGGACAATGAGCAGTTCTTC.

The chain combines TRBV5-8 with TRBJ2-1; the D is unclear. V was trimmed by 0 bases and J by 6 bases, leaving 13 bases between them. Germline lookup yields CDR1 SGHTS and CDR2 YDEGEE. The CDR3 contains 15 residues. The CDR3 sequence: CASSLGQSAVNEQFF. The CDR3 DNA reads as TGTGCCAGCAGCTTGGGGCAGAGCGCGGTCAATGAGCAGTTCTTC.

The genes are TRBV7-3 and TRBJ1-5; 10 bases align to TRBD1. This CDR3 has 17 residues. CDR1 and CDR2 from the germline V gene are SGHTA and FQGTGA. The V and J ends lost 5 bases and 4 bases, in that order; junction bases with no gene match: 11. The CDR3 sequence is CASSPDRGRLVNQPQHF. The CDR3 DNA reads TGTGCCAGCAGCCCTGACAGGGGGCGATTAGTAAATCAGCCCCAGCATTTT.

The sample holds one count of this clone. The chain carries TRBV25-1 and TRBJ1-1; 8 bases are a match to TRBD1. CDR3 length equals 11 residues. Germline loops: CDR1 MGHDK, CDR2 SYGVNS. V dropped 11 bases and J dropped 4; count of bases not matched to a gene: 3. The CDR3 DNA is TGTGCCTGCCAGGGGGCCACTGAAGCTTTCTTT. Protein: CACQGATEAFF.

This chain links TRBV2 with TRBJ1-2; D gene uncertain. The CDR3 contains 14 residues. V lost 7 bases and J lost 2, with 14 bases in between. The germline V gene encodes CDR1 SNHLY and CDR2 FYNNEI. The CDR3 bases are TGTGCCAGCACCTCCGGGAGTCCCAACTATGGCTACACCTTC. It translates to CASTSGSPNYGYTF.